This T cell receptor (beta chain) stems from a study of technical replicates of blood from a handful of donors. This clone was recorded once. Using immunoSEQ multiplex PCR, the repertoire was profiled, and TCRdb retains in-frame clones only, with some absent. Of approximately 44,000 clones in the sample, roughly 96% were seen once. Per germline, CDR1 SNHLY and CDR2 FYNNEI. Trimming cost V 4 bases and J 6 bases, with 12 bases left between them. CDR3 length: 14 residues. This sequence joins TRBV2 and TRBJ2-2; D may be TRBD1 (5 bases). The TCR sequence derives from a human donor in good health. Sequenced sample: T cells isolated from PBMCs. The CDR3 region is CASSVQGESGELFF. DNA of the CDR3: TGTGCCAGCAGTGTCCAAGGGGAATCCGGGGAGCTGTTTTTT.